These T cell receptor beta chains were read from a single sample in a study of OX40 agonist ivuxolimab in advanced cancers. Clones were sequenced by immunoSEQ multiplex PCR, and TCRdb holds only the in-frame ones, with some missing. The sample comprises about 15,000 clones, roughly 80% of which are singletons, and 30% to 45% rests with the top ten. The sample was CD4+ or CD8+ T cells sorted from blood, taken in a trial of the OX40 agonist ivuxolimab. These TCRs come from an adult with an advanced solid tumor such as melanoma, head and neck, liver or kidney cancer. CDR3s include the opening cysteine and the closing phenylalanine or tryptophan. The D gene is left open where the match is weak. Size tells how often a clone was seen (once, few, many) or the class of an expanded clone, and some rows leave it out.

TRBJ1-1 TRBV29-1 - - TGCAGCATTTCTCAGGGAACGAACACTGAAGCTTTCTTT CSISQGTNTEAFF
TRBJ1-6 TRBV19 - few TGTGCCAGTAGTGCCGAGAGCTCCTATAATTCACCCCTCCACTTT CASSAESSYNSPLHF
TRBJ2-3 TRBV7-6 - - TGTGCCAGCAGCTCGTGGCGGGGCGGCACAGATACGCAGTATTTT CASSSWRGGTDTQYF
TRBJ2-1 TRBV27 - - TGTGCCAGCAGTTTAGTACTGCACAATGAGCAGTTCTTC CASSLVLHNEQFF
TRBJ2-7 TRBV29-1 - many TGCAGCGTCCGCTCGGGAGTCATCTACGAGCAGTACTTC CSVRSGVIYEQYF
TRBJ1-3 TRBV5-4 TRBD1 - TGTGCCAGCAGCTTCATGGACAGGGACGACACCATATATTTT CASSFMDRDDTIYF
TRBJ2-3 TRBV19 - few TGTGCCAGTAGTATGAGAAAGGGACGGGAATTGGATACGCAGTATTTT CASSMRKGRELDTQYF
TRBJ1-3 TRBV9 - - TGTGCCAGCAGCGTTGGAAACACCATATATTTT CASSVGNTIYF
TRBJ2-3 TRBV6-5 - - TGTGCCAGCAGTCGGGGCCAAGACACAGATACGCAGTATTTT CASSRGQDTDTQYF
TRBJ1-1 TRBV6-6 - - TGTGCCAGCAGTTGGGGGGGCTGGAGTACGGCTGAAGCTTTCTTT CASSWGGWSTAEAFF
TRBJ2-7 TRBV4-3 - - TGCGCCAGCAGCCAAGACAGGGGAGCCGAGCAGTACTTC CASSQDRGAEQYF
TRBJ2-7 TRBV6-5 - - TGTGCCAGTTTTAGGGGCGACGAGCAGTACTTC CASFRGDEQYF
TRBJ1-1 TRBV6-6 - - TGTGCCAGCAGTCCGGGGCTTGAAGCTTTCTTT CASSPGLEAFF
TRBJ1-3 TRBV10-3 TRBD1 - TGTGCCATCAGTGAACCAGGGGGCCGCTCTGGAAACACCATATATTTT CAISEPGGRSGNTIYF
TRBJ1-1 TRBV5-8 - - TGTGCCAGCAGCTTGATGGCAGGAGGAGCTTTCTTT CASSLMAGGAFF
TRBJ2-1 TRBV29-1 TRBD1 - TGCAGCGTTGATAGGGACAGGGGCTCGTTTGTCAATGAGCAGTTCTTC CSVDRDRGSFVNEQFF
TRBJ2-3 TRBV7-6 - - TGTGCCAGCAGCTTAGTTCCGGAGAGGACAGATACGCAGTATTTT CASSLVPERTDTQYF
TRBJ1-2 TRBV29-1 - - TGCAGCGCCCCATCTCAGGGGAGCTACACCTTC CSAPSQGSYTF
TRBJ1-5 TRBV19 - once TGTGCCACCGGGTGGGGGGGAATACAGCCCCAGCATTTT CATGWGGIQPQHF
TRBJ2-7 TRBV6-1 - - TGTGCCAGCAGTTATCTGGGCGAGCAGTACTTC CASSYLGEQYF
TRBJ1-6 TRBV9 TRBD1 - TGTGCCAGCAGCCAGTCAGGGGGTGACTATAATTCACCCCTCCACTTT CASSQSGGDYNSPLHF
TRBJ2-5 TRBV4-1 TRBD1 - TGCGCCAGCAGCCATGGGACAGGGGAAGAGACCCAGTACTTC CASSHGTGEETQYF
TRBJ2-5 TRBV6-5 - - TGTGCCAGCAGTTACAACCTGGGAGAGACCCAGTACTTC CASSYNLGETQYF
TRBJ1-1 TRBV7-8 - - TGTGCCAGCAGCACCAGGGCCTTCCTATCCTACACTGAAGCTTTCTTT CASSTRAFLSYTEAFF
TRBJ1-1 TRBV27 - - TGTGCCAGCAGTTTATCAAGGCTCACTGAAGCTTTCTTT CASSLSRLTEAFF
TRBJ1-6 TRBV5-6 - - TGTGCCAGCAGACGAGCCCAGGCCTCCTATAATTCACCCCTCCACTTT CASRRAQASYNSPLHF
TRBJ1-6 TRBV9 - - TGTGCCAGCAGCGTAGACGCTGCCCCCCTCCACTTT CASSVDAAPLHF
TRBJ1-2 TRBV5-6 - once TGTGCCAGCAGCTTGGGAACCTTCAGTTACACCTTC CASSLGTFSYTF
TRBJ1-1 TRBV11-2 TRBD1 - TGTGCCAGCAGCTGGTACCCTTTTACAGGGGCGGACACTGAAGCTTTCTTT CASSWYPFTGADTEAFF
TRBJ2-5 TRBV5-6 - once TGTGCCAGCCAAAGGCGGGCAGAGGATGGGACCCAGTACTTC CASQRRAEDGTQYF
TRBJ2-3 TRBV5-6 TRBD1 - TGTGCCAGCAGCTACGGGACAGGCCCCTTCAAACAGTATTTT CASSYGTGPFKQYF